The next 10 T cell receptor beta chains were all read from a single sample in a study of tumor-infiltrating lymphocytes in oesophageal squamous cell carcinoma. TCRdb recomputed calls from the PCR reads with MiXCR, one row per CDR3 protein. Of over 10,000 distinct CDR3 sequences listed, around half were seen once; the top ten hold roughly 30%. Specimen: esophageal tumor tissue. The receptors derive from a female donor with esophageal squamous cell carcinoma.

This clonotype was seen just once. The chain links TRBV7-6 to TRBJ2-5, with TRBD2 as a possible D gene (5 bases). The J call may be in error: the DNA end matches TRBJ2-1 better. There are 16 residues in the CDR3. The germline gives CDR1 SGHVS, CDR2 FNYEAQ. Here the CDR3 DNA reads TGTGCCAGCAGCCCTTTCGTGGCGGGCCGCTCCTACGAGCAGTTCTTC. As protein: CASSPFVAGRSYEQFF.

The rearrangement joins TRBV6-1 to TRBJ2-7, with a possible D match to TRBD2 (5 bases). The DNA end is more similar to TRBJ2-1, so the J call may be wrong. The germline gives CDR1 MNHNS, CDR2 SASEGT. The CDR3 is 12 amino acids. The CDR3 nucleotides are TGTGCCAGCAGTGCCCCGGGATATGAGCAGTTCTTC. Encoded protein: CASSAPGYEQFF.

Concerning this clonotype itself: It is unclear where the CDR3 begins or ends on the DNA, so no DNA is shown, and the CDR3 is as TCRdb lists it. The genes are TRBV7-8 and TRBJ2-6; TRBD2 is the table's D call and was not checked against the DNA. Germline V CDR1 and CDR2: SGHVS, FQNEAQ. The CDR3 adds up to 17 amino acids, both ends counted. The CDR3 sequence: CASSLKDLYNSPLHFGF.

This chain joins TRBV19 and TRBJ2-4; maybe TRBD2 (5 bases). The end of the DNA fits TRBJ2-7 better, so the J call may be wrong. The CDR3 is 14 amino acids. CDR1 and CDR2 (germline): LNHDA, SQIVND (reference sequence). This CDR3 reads CASSPRGHNYEQYF. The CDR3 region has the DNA TGTGCCAGTAGTCCACGAGGGCATAATTACGAGCAGTACTTC.

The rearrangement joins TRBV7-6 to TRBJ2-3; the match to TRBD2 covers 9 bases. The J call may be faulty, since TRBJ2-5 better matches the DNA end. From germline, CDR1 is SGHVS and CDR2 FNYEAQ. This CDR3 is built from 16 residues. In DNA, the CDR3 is TGTGCCAGCAGCTTGAGGGCTAGCGGGAATGGAGAGACCCAGTACTTC. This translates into CASSLRASGNGETQYF.

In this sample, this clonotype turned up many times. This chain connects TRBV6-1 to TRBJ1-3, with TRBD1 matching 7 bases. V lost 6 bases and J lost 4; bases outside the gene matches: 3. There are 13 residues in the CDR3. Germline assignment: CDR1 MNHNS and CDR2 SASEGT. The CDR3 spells CASRTGNGNTIYF. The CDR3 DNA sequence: TGTGCCAGCAGGACAGGGAACGGAAACACCATATATTTT.

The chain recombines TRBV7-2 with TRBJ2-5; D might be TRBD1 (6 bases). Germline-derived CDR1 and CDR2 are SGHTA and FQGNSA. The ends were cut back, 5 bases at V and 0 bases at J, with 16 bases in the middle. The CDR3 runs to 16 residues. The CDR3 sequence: CASSLHPGQYQETQYF. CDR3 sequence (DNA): TGTGCCAGCAGCCTCCATCCCGGACAGTACCAAGAGACCCAGTACTTC. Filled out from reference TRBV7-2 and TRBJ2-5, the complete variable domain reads GAGVSQSPSNKVTEKGKDVELRCDPISGHTALYWYRQSLGQGLEFLIYFQGNSAPDKSGLPSDRFSAERTGGSVSTLTIQRTQQEDSAVYLCASSLHPGQYQETQYFGPGTRLLVL.

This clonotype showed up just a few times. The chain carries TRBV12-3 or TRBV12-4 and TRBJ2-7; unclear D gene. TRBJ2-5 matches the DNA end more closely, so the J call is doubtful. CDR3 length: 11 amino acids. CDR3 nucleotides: TGTGCCAGCAGCCCCTACCAGACCCAGTACTTC. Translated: CASSPYQTQYF.

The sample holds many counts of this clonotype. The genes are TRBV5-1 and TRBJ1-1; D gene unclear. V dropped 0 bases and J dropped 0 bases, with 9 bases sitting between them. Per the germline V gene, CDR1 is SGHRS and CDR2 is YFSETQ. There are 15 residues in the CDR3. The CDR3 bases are TGCGCCAGCAGCTTGGAGGCGGGTATGAACACTGAAGCTTTCTTT. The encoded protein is CASSLEAGMNTEAFF.

The DNA for the CDR3 is TGTGCCAGCAGTCCCGATTTCTGGGGAGGTCTAGCAACATACAATGAGCAGTTCTTC. It translates to CASSPDFWGGLATYNEQFF. J is TRBJ2-1 and V is TRBV28, with TRBD2 as a possible D gene (6 bases). The CDR3 loop spans 19 amino acids. Germline V lookup: CDR1 MDHEN, CDR2 SYDVKM. V lost 5 bases and J lost 4, with 27 bases in between.